The clone carrying this T cell receptor (beta chain) was seen a handful of times. The antigen is undetermined. The CDR3 contains 15 residues. V shed 1 base and J 5 bases; nucleotides not matched to a gene: 4. The germline V gene encodes CDR1 SQVTM and CDR2 ANQGSEA. The sample originates from a study of T cell repertoires in cytomegalovirus infection. Study in general: Indications came from public TCR beta signatures; they pointed to CMV infection and to a matching HLA type.

Whole-study findings and limits: Dominating the ex vivo response were HLA-C-restricted CMV-specific TCR beta clonotypes. Carriers of CMV plus the relevant HLA were identified by cumulative public TCR beta family frequency.

TCRdb called the reads again in MiXCR, with one record for every CDR3 protein. The data contain around 300,000 distinct CDR3 sequences, about 25% of them singletons. Sequencing used cultured PBMCs, obtained from culture after CMV antigen stimulation. V is TRBV29-1 and J is TRBJ2-3, with 12 bases lining up with TRBD2. The TCR was taken from a human donor in good health (CMV status not recorded). Some clones in this sample may be carry-over from other donors' samples. CDR3 coding DNA: TGCAGCGTTGAAGGAACTAGCGGGAGGAAAGATACGCAGTATTTT. Its protein product is CSVEGTSGRKDTQYF.